This T cell receptor (beta chain) was recorded in a study of control samples from healthy donors and cancer patients. Germline assignment: CDR1 MNHEY and CDR2 SVGAGI. The CDR3 length is 14 residues. V was pared by 1 base and J by 6 bases, with 10 bases between. TCRdb keeps only in-frame clones here, not all; method: immunoSEQ multiplex PCR. This table has 200,000 to 250,000 clones, just under 95% appearing once. The sequence came from a man in his forties or fifties in good health. The chain uses TRBV6-5 and TRBJ1-5; D possibly corresponds to TRBD1 (5 bases). The sequencing sample was made of blood. The CDR3 DNA reads TGTGCCAGCAGTTACTTCAGGGTGGGTCAGCCCCAGCATTTT. As protein: CASSYFRVGQPQHF.